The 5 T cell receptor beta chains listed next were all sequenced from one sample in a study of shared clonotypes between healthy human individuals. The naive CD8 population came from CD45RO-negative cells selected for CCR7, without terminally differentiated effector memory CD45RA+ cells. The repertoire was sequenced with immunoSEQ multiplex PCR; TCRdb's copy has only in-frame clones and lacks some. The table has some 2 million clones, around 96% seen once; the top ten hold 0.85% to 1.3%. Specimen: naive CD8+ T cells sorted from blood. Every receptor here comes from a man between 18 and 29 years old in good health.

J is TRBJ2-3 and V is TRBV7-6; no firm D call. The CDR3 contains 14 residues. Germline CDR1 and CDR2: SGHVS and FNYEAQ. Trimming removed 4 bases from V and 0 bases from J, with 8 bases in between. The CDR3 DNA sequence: TGTGCCAGCAGCTCCGCTTCTAGCACAGATACGCAGTATTTT. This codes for CASSSASSTDTQYF.

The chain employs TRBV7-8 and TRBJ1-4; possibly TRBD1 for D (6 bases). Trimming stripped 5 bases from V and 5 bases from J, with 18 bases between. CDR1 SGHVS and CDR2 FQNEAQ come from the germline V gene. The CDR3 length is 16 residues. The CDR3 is CASSPGVSRVNEKLFF. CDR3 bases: TGTGCCAGCAGCCCAGGGGTCAGCAGGGTCAATGAAAAACTGTTTTTT. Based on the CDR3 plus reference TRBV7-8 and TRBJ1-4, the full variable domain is GAGVSQSPRYKVAKRGQDVALRCDPISGHVSLFWYQQALGQGPEFLTYFQNEAQLDKSGLPSDRFFAERPEGSVSTLKIQRTQQEDSAVYLCASSPGVSRVNEKLFFGSGTQLSVL.

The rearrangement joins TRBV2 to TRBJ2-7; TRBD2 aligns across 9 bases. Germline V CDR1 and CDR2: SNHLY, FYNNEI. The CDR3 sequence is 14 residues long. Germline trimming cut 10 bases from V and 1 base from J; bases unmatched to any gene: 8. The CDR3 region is CATASGADSYEQYF. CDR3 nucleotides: TGTGCCACCGCTAGCGGGGCCGATTCCTACGAGCAGTACTTC. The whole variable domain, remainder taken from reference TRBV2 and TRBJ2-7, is EPEVTQTPSHQVTQMGQEVILRCVPISNHLYFYWYRQILGQKVEFLVSFYNNEISEKSEIFDDQFSVERPDGSNFTLKIRSTKLEDSAMYFCATASGADSYEQYFGPGTRLTVT.

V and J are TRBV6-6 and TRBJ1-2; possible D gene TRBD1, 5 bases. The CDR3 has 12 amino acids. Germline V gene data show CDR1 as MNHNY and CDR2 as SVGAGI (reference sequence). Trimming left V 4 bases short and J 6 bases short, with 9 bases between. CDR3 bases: TGTGCCAGCAGTTTGGGGGGTAATGGCTACACCTTC. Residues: CASSLGGNGYTF.

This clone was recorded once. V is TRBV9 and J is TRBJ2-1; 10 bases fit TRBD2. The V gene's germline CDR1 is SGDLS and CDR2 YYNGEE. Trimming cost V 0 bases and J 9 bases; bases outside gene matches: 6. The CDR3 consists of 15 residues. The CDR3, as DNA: TGTGCCAGCAGCGTAGGAGCGGGAGGGCCGGGTGAGCAGTTCTTC. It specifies CASSVGAGGPGEQFF.